The 17 T cell receptor beta chains listed next were all sequenced from one sample in a study of blood T cell repertoires in COVID-19. TCRdb's table, derived via immunoSEQ multiplex PCR, lists solely in-frame clones and lacks some. The sample lists about 100,000 clones; approximately 88% were seen once. The sample was peripheral blood. The receptors here all came from a man in his fifties or sixties with acute or convalescent COVID-19.

This clone turned up a few times. The chain combines TRBV5-4 with TRBJ2-1, with 15 positions matching TRBD2. CDR3 length: 15 residues. From germline, CDR1 is SGHNT and CDR2 YYREEE (reference sequence). The ends lost 4 bases at V and 10 bases at J; junction bases unmatched: 6. The CDR3 coding sequence is TGTGCCAGCAGCGGGGGACTAGCGGGAGGAGGCGAGCAGTTCTTC. This sequence encodes CASSGGLAGGGEQFF.

The rearrangement joins TRBV5-1 to TRBJ1-5; perhaps TRBD1 as D (6 bases). Germline CDR1 SGHRS, CDR2 YFSETQ. This CDR3 region has 14 residues. The germline V and J ends were trimmed by 1 base and 5 bases, with 10 bases remaining between them. CDR3 coding DNA: TGCGCCAGCAGCTTGAGCCAGGGGCATCAGCCCCAGCATTTT. Amino acids: CASSLSQGHQPQHF.

This clone has a single count. The rearrangement joins TRBV25-1 to TRBJ1-2; tentative D call: TRBD1 (6 bases). The V gene's germline CDR1 is MGHDK and CDR2 SYGVNS. The CDR3 covers 14 residues. With 3 bases removed from V and 3 bases from J, the gap between germline ends came to 11 bases. The CDR3 region has the DNA TGTGCCAGCAGTGATCCCGGGACACACTATGGCTACACCTTC. Its translation: CASSDPGTHYGYTF.

This rearrangement joins TRBV2 to TRBJ2-1; the match to TRBD2 covers 10 bases. The J segment lost 0 bases and the V segment lost 4 bases, leaving 6 bases of the junction unmatched. CDR1 is SNHLY and CDR2 is FYNNEI in the germline V gene. There are 17 residues in the CDR3. CDR3 in DNA: TGTGCCAGCAGTGGTAGGACTAGCGGAAGCTCCTACAATGAGCAGTTCTTC. Translating gives CASSGRTSGSSYNEQFF. The entire variable domain, with the rest obtained from reference TRBV2 and TRBJ2-1, is as follows: EPEVTQTPSHQVTQMGQEVILRCVPISNHLYFYWYRQILGQKVEFLVSFYNNEISEKSEIFDDQFSVERPDGSNFTLKIRSTKLEDSAMYFCASSGRTSGSSYNEQFFGPGTRLTVL.

The chain is built from TRBV15 and TRBJ1-6; a possible D gene is TRBD1 (5 bases). The CDR3 consists of 15 residues. Germline assignment: CDR1 LNHNV and CDR2 YYDKDF (reference sequence). V lost 0 bases, J lost 7 bases, and 10 bases lay in between. The CDR3 region has the DNA TGTGCCACCAGCAGAGATATCGACAGCAATTCACCCCTCCACTTT. Translated: CATSRDIDSNSPLHF.

The CDR3 protein is CAITLTGTDTQYF. The CDR3 bases are TGTGCCATCACACTTACGGGTACAGATACGCAGTATTTT. The J gene is TRBJ2-3, the V gene TRBV10-3; no clear D. Trimming took off 7 bases at V and 3 bases at J, with 11 bases between the two ends. The CDR3 sequence is 13 residues long. Germline V gives CDR1 ENHRY, CDR2 SYGVKD.

This sequence joins TRBV5-1 and TRBJ1-2; 9 bases match TRBD1. V lost 0 bases to trimming and J lost 4 bases; unmatched junction nucleotides: 1. CDR3 length equals 14 residues. Germline lookup yields CDR1 SGHRS and CDR2 YFSETQ. The CDR3 DNA sequence: TGCGCCAGCAGCTTGGGGGACAGGGCCTATGGCTACACCTTC. This sequence encodes CASSLGDRAYGYTF.

The chain uses TRBV18 and TRBJ1-5; 7 bases align to TRBD1. The CDR3 covers 15 residues. Germline values: CDR1 KGHSH, CDR2 LQKENI. V lost 4 bases to trimming and J lost 5 bases; unmatched junction nucleotides: 8. CDR3 sequence (DNA): TGTGCCAGCTCACGCCGGAAGGGGGCTTATCAGCCCCAGCATTTT. This gives the protein CASSRRKGAYQPQHF.

This rearrangement joins TRBV21-1 to TRBJ1-5. TRBV21-1 counts as a pseudogene. The CDR3 covers 17 residues. CDR3 DNA sequence: TGTGCCAGCAGCAAGGGGAGGGGCCGGGGGAGTCGTCAGCCCCAGCATTTT. Translation gives CASSKGRGRGSRQPQHF.

This chain connects TRBV28 to TRBJ1-5; TRBD1 agrees at 7 bases. The CDR3 spans 16 residues. The germline CDR1 and CDR2 sequences are MDHEN and SYDVKM. Trimming removed 6 bases from V and 4 bases from J; junction bases left unmatched: 12. As DNA, the CDR3 is TGTGCCAGCAGGTCCAGGGAGAGGGGGCTTAATCAGCCCCAGCATTTT. Its translation: CASRSRERGLNQPQHF.

The V call is TRBV10-3, the J call TRBJ2-3; a possible D gene is TRBD1 (6 bases). The CDR3 is made up of 12 amino acids. Germline lookup yields CDR1 ENHRY and CDR2 SYGVKD. V lost 6 bases, J lost 6 bases, and 10 bases lay in between. CDR3 protein: CAISRDTDTQYF. In DNA, the CDR3 is TGTGCCATCAGCCGGGACACCGATACGCAGTATTTT.

A few counts support this clone. The chain recombines TRBV5-1 with TRBJ2-2, with 8 bases that match TRBD1. Germline-derived CDR1 and CDR2 are SGHRS and YFSETQ. The CDR3 is 15 residues long. Trimming took 3 bases from V and 4 from J; bases not matched to a gene: 5. The CDR3 region has the DNA TGCGCCAGCAGCTACCTGACAGGGGTCACCGGGGAGCTGTTTTTT. This gives the protein CASSYLTGVTGELFF.

The chain carries TRBV7-9 and TRBJ2-5; 7 bases are shared with TRBD1. V shed 5 bases and J 0 bases; nucleotides not matched to a gene: 6. CDR3 size: 15 residues. Germline assignment: CDR1 SEHNR and CDR2 FQNEAQ (reference sequence). CDR3 bases: TGTGCCAGCAGCCCCGGGACAGCTTACCAAGAGACCCAGTACTTC. This encodes CASSPGTAYQETQYF.

The V gene is TRBV24-1, the J gene TRBJ2-5; TRBD2 matches at 15 bases. V shed 5 bases, J shed 2 bases, and the junction held 5 bases outside the gene matches. Per germline, CDR1 KGHDR and CDR2 SFDVKD. This CDR3 region has 17 residues. The CDR3 DNA is TGTGCCACCAGTGGACAGGGACTAGCGGGAGGTCAAGAGACCCAGTACTTC. The encoded protein is CATSGQGLAGGQETQYF.

This chain joins TRBV6-5 and TRBJ2-7; 8 nucleotides match TRBD2. The V gene end was trimmed by 7 bases and the J gene end by 2 bases; junction bases not matched to a gene: 7. The CDR3 spans 14 residues. Germline V gene data show CDR1 as MNHEY and CDR2 as SVGAGI. The CDR3 here is CASTASGQPYEQYF. CDR3 sequence (DNA): TGTGCCAGCACAGCTAGCGGGCAGCCCTACGAGCAGTACTTC.

J is TRBJ2-5 and V is TRBV6-2 or TRBV6-3, with 9 bases fitting TRBD1. V lost 2 bases, J lost 2 bases, and 3 bases stayed unmatched. From germline, CDR1 is MNHEY and CDR2 SVGEGT. The CDR3 runs 15 residues. CDR3 bases: TGTGCCAGCAGTTACCCCGGACAGGGGCAAGAGACCCAGTACTTC. It encodes CASSYPGQGQETQYF.

This chain connects TRBV5-1 to TRBJ2-7; 12 positions match TRBD2. CDR3 length: 15 amino acids. Germline V gene lookup returns CDR1 SGHRS and CDR2 YFSETQ. V trimming: 5 bases; J trimming: 0 bases; junction bases outside the gene matches: 3. The CDR3 DNA is TGCGCCAGCAGTCCGACTAGCGGGAGCTCCTACGAGCAGTACTTC. Translated, it gives CASSPTSGSSYEQYF.